The clone carrying this TCR beta chain was seen a single time. Repertoires were generated with immunoSEQ multiplex PCR, while TCRdb's copy carries only in-frame clones and drops some. The sample has about 21,000 clones, 70% to 90% seen once. These data are taken from a study of T cell changes during pregnancy in multiple sclerosis. This TCR was sampled from a female donor in good health, enrolled as a control in a pregnancy study. Source: CD8+ T cells from peripheral blood mononuclear cells, taken in the second trimester of pregnancy.

CDR3 DNA sequence: TGTGCCAGCAGAACGGCAGGGCTCGGCACTGAAGCTTTCTTT. Its translation is CASRTAGLGTEAFF. The chain carries TRBV27 and TRBJ1-1; TRBD1 might be the D (5 bases). Germline V gene data show CDR1 as MNHEY and CDR2 as SMNVEV (reference sequence). CDR3 size: 14 residues. V lost 6 bases and J lost 4, with 15 bases in between.